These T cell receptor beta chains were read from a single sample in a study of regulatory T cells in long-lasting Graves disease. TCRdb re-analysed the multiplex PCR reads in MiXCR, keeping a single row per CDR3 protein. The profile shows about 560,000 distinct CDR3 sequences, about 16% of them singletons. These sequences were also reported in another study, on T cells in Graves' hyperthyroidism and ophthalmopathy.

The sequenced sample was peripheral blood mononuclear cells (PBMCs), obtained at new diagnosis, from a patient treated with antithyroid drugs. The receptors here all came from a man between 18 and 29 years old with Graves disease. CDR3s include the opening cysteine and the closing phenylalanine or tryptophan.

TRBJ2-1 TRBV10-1 CASSPGLAGVGQFF
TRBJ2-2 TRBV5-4 CASSLGSPSTGELFF
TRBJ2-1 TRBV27 CASSPESPWNEQFF
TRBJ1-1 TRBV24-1 CATSDLTGGHMGTEAFF
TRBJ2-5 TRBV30 CAWSRLGNQETQYF
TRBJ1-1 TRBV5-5 CASSSGENTEAFF
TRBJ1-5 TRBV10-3 CAIQGSDQPQHF
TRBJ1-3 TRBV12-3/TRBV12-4 CASSLGVAGNTIYF
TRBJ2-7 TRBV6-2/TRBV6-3 CASSEFSGDSYEQYF
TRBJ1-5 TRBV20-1 CSARDSGPNQPQHF